This is a list of T cell receptor beta chains from one sample in a study of blood T cell repertoires in COVID-19. Sequencing was performed with immunoSEQ multiplex PCR; in TCRdb, only in-frame clones are kept and a portion is missing. The data show 330,000 or so clones, with roughly nine tenths seen just once and approximately 18% held by the top ten. What was sequenced was PBMCs or T cells enriched from blood (not recorded which). The receptors stem from a woman aged 30 to 39 who had recovered from COVID-19. Both conserved end residues are part of each CDR3. A D gene is named only where the DNA matches it firmly. Not every row has a clone size; where given, it reads once, few, many or a size class.

TGTGCCAGCAGCCCGGGACAGGGAAAGTCGGACGCCATATATTTT,CASSPGQGKSDAIYF,-,TRBV5-5,TRBJ1-3,TRBD1,15
TGTGCCAGCAGTTCCCGACAGGGAACCACCGGGGAGCTGTTTTTT,CASSSRQGTTGELFF,once,TRBV28,TRBJ2-2,TRBD1,15
TGTGCCAGTAGTCGCCAAACGGGAGTTGGTTCACCCCTCCACTTT,CASSRQTGVGSPLHF,-,TRBV19,TRBJ1-6,-,15
TGTGCCAGCAGCCCGCGTAGATTGCCCGGGGAGCTGTTTTTT,CASSPRRLPGELFF,-,TRBV7-3,TRBJ2-2,-,14
TGCGCCCAGCAACCCGGGGGGGATGAAAAACTGTTTTTT,CAQQPGGDEKLFF,-,TRBV10-1,TRBJ1-4,-,13
TGTGCCAGTGGGACAAGGAGCTCCTACGAGCAGTACTTC,CASGTRSSYEQYF,-,TRBV19,TRBJ2-7,-,13
TGTGCCAGCAGCTTCTTCCGGGACAGGGACTACGAGCAGTACTTC,CASSFFRDRDYEQYF,-,TRBV7-9,TRBJ2-7,TRBD1,15
TGTGCCAGCAGCCCCTCCACCCTAGGCGGTACCGGGGAGCTGTTTTTT,CASSPSTLGGTGELFF,-,TRBV4-2,TRBJ2-2,-,16
TGTGCCAGCAGCCCCCGTCGAGGGGGCGAAGGAGATACGCAGTATTTT,CASSPRRGGEGDTQYF,-,TRBV7-2,TRBJ2-3,TRBD1,16
TGTGCCAGCAGCGAGACAGGGAATTCACCCCTCCACTTT,CASSETGNSPLHF,-,TRBV7-6,TRBJ1-6,TRBD1,13
TGTGCCAGCAGCCAAGTCGGGCAGGGGAGGGGGGAGCAGTACTTC,CASSQVGQGRGEQYF,-,TRBV4-2,TRBJ2-7,-,15
TGTGCCAGCAGCGTAGGGCAATCTTTTTACAATGAGCAGTTCTTC,CASSVGQSFYNEQFF,-,TRBV9,TRBJ2-1,-,15
TGTGCCAGCAGCCCCAGCGCGGGGGGCTCCTACGAGCAGTACTTC,CASSPSAGGSYEQYF,-,TRBV7-3,TRBJ2-7,TRBD2,15
TGTGCCAGCAGCGCGACAGGGTGGGAGACCCAGTACTTC,CASSATGWETQYF,-,TRBV9,TRBJ2-5,TRBD1,13
TGCGCCAGCAGCTTAAGACAGGGAGGAACTAATGAAAAACTGTTTTTT,CASSLRQGGTNEKLFF,-,TRBV5-1,TRBJ1-4,TRBD1,16
TGCGCCAGCAGCCAGCCCAACTTACAGGGGGCTCAGCAGTACTTC,CASSQPNLQGAQQYF,-,TRBV4-1,TRBJ2-7,TRBD1,15